This TCR beta chain was sequenced in a study of Graves' ophthalmopathy and Graves' hyperthyroidism. The authors amplified TCR beta CDR3 regions from RNA transcripts. Scientists carried out first-round RT-PCR using HTBI primers and then a second-round multiplex PCR. TCRdb analysed the multiplex PCR reads with MiXCR anew, one entry per CDR3 protein. This table has over a million distinct CDR3 sequences, about two fifths appearing once. This clonotype was observed at least ten times. Antigen unknown. CDR3 length: 15 residues. Trimming at V came to 3 bases and at J to 7 bases, leaving 4 bases not matched to a gene. The study, taken as a whole, reports: This model predicted ophthalmopathy progression (sensitivity roughly 70%, specificity 72% to 85%). Most thyroid clonotypes with frequency above 0.001 were detected in blood too. Between ophthalmopathy and stable hyperthyroidism, a 13-signature model drew a separation with around 88% sensitivity and around 80% specificity.

The sample was peripheral blood or thyroid tissue (not recorded which). The clonotype originates from an adult man with Graves' hyperthyroidism. The chain carries TRBV12-3 or TRBV12-4 and TRBJ1-6, with TRBD1 identical over 9 bases. For the CDR3, the DNA is TGTGCCAGCAGTTTGGGGGACAGGGCCAATTCACCCCTCCACTTT. It codes for CASSLGDRANSPLHF.